This T cell receptor (beta chain) was sequenced in a study of cytomegalovirus exposure and HLA in healthy donors. Study-level results: Sequencing depth across donors, presence/absence analyses assumed, was roughly uniform. TCR beta chains associated with HLA were, in a later analysis, more clonally expanded than equally common others. Reports credit the classifier with highly specific, highly sensitive diagnosis of cytomegalovirus status.

CDR1 and CDR2 from the germline V gene are SEHNR and FQNEAQ (reference sequence). The CDR3 totals 15 residues. The V gene end was trimmed by 4 bases and the J gene end by 5 bases; junction bases not matched to a gene: 10. It was with 60 Vbeta and 13 Jbeta primers that the PCR ran. Libraries were prepared by immunoSEQ multiplex PCR; TCRdb keeps only in-frame clonotypes and omits some of them. Recorded for this sample: about 140,000 clones. Remarks on this clone: Its matching antigen is unknown.

This sequence originates from a man aged 40-50 years in good health and CMV-seronegative. Sequencing was carried out using PBMCs. The chain joins TRBV7-9 to TRBJ2-5, with TRBD1 identical over 7 bases. The CDR3 nucleotides read TGTGCCAGCAGCTCCATATGGGGACAGCCCGAGACCCAGTACTTC. Amino acids: CASSSIWGQPETQYF.